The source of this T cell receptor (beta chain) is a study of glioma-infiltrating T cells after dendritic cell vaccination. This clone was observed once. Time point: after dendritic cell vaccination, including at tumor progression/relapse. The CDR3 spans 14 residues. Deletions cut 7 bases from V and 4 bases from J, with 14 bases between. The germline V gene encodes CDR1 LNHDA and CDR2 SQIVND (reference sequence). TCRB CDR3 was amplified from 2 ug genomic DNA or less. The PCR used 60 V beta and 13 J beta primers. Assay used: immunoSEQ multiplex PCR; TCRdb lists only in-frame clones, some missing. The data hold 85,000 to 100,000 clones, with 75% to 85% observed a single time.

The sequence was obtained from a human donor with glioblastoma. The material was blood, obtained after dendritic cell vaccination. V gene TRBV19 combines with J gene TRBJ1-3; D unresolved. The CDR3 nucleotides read TGTGCCAGTACCATGTGGGGAGGGGGAAACACCATATATTTT. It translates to CASTMWGGGNTIYF. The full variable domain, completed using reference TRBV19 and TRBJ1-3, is DGGITQSPKYLFRKEGQNVTLSCEQNLNHDAMYWYRQDPGQGLRLIYYSQIVNDFQKGDIAEGYSVSREKKESFPLTVTSAQKNPTAFYLCASTMWGGGNTIYFGEGSWLTVV.